This passage covers 30 T cell receptor beta chains from one sample sequenced in a study of identical twins. Each CDR3 protein gets one entry after TCRdb re-called the 5' RACE reads with MiXCR. This repertoire shows approximately 600,000 distinct CDR3 sequences, approximately 9.6% found once; its top ten account for approximately 3.2%. This sample also appeared in a second study, on yellow fever vaccine responses in identical twins.

The sequenced sample was PBMCs. The origin of the receptors is a woman between 18 and 30 years old in good health.

This clonotype was seen ten or more times. This sequence joins TRBV10-3 and TRBJ2-2, with D possibly matching TRBD2 (6 bases). This CDR3 has 13 amino acids. V lost 4 bases, J lost 7 bases, and 10 bases lay in between. Germline lookup yields CDR1 ENHRY and CDR2 SYGVKD. CDR3 residues: CAISGWGGGELFF. CDR3 in DNA: TGTGCCATCAGTGGTTGGGGAGGCGGGGAGCTGTTTTTT.

Many counts were recorded for this clonotype. The V call is TRBV29-1, the J call TRBJ1-1; maybe TRBD1 (5 bases). Trimming took 6 bases from V and 3 from J, leaving 14 bases between them. This CDR3 is built from 13 residues. The germline V gene has CDR1 SQVTM and CDR2 ANQGSEA. The CDR3 spells CSVGEGQDTEAFF. DNA for the CDR3: TGCAGCGTGGGGGAGGGGCAGGACACTGAAGCTTTCTTT.

This clonotype was counted ten times or more. The chain is built from TRBV12-3 or TRBV12-4 and TRBJ2-5, with 12 bases identical to TRBD1. V lost 5 bases and J lost 5; bases outside the gene matches: 6. The CDR3 contains 15 residues. CDR3 DNA sequence: TGTGCCAGCAGTCCCGGGACAGGGGGCGGGGAGACCCAGTACTTC. Translated, it gives CASSPGTGGGETQYF.

This clonotype was seen only a few times. This rearrangement joins TRBV2 to TRBJ2-2; perhaps TRBD1 as D (5 bases). This CDR3 has 13 amino acids. Deletions cut 7 bases from V and 4 bases from J, with 10 bases between. Germline CDR1 is SNHLY and CDR2 is FYNNEI. The CDR3 DNA follows: TGTGCCAGCATCAGGGCCGCCACCGGGGAGCTGTTTTTT. This codes for CASIRAATGELFF.

This clonotype appeared a few times. J is TRBJ2-7 and V is TRBV10-3; TRBD2 matches at 14 bases. CDR1 is ENHRY, CDR2 SYGVKD, per germline. With 11 bases clipped from V and 3 bases from J, the junction kept 6 bases outside the gene matches. This CDR3 is 14 amino acids long. The CDR3 DNA reads TGTGCCCACGGGACTAGCGGGGGCAGCTACGAGCAGTACTTC. Translated: CAHGTSGGSYEQYF.

This clonotype was observed many times. The chain is built from TRBV4-1 and TRBJ2-1; D possibly corresponds to TRBD2 (6 bases). V shed 3 bases and J shed 0 bases, with 15 bases lying between them. Germline assignment: CDR1 MGHRA and CDR2 YSYEKL. CDR3 length: 17 residues. The CDR3 sequence: CASSQVPGTFSYNEQFF. The DNA of the CDR3 is TGCGCCAGCAGCCAGGTTCCCGGGACTTTCTCCTACAATGAGCAGTTCTTC.

The CDR3 region is CASSPPRSTYEQYF. The CDR3 nucleotides are TGTGCCAGCAGCCCACCTAGGAGCACCTACGAGCAGTACTTC. V usage is TRBV27 and J usage is TRBJ2-7; unclear D gene. V was cut by 6 bases and J by 2 bases, with 14 bases left in between. Looked up from germline, CDR1 is MNHEY and CDR2 is SMNVEV (reference sequence). CDR3 length: 14 amino acids.

In its sample, this clonotype was seen many times. The chain recombines TRBV11-3 with TRBJ2-1; D is unresolved. The germline V gene encodes CDR1 SGHNT and CDR2 YENEEA. This CDR3 has 13 residues. V dropped 0 bases and J dropped 8 bases, with 8 bases sitting between them. CDR3 protein: CASSLDATDEQFF. In DNA form, the CDR3 reads TGTGCCAGCAGCTTAGATGCTACGGATGAGCAGTTCTTC.

This clonotype was counted only a few times. This chain uses TRBV12-3 or TRBV12-4 with TRBJ1-2, with unresolved D. Trimming took 10 bases from V and 0 from J, leaving 15 bases between them. The CDR3 runs 14 residues. The chain's CDR3 is CATRSNSANYGYTF. In nucleotides, the CDR3 is TGTGCCACCAGATCCAACTCAGCTAACTATGGCTACACCTTC.

This clonotype was counted between two and nine times. This sequence may be a read error, since a much larger clone differs from it by one base. The chain's CDR3 is CASRLSTNTGELFF. CDR3 nucleotide sequence: TGTGCCAGCAGATTAAGTACGAACACCGGGGAGCTGTTTTTT. The V gene is TRBV2, the J gene TRBJ2-2; no clear D gene. The CDR3 consists of 14 residues. Per the germline V gene, CDR1 is SNHLY and CDR2 is FYNNEI. V lost 6 bases to trimming and J lost 0 bases, with 8 bases between them.

This chain links TRBV7-6 with TRBJ2-3; 7 bases fit TRBD1. With V trimmed by 6 bases and J by 0 bases, 6 bases remained unmatched. The CDR3 loop spans 15 amino acids. Germline lookup yields CDR1 SGHVS and CDR2 FNYEAQ. The CDR3 spells CASRHGTVSTDTQYF. In DNA form, the CDR3 reads TGTGCCAGCAGACACGGGACAGTTAGCACAGATACGCAGTATTTT.

The chain links TRBV4-3 to TRBJ2-3; D not resolved. This CDR3 has 14 amino acids. V gave up 4 bases and J gave up 0 bases, with 8 bases separating them. The germline gives CDR1 LGHNA, CDR2 YSLEER. The CDR3 reads CASSLQTSTDTQYF. The CDR3 coding sequence is TGCGCCAGCAGCCTTCAGACTAGCACAGATACGCAGTATTTT.

In its sample, this clonotype was seen many times. J is TRBJ2-7 and V is TRBV5-1; perhaps TRBD1 as D (5 bases). V was trimmed by 5 bases and J by 1 base, leaving 10 bases between them. Germline lookup yields CDR1 SGHRS and CDR2 YFSETQ. The CDR3 totals 13 residues. In DNA form, the CDR3 reads TGCGCCAGCAGATCCCAGGGTTCCTACGAGCAGTACTTC. Its protein product is CASRSQGSYEQYF.

This chain joins TRBV4-1 and TRBJ2-5; the D gene could be TRBD1 or TRBD2 (5 bases each). Germline V CDR1 and CDR2: MGHRA, YSYEKL. Trimming stripped 5 bases from V and 1 base from J, with 14 bases between. This CDR3 region has 15 residues. CDR3 in amino acids: CASSLRTGTQETQYF. Here the CDR3 DNA reads TGCGCCAGCAGCTTGAGAACCGGGACCCAAGAGACCCAGTACTTC.

This clonotype appeared a few times. J is TRBJ2-1 and V is TRBV7-6; D possibly corresponds to TRBD2 (5 bases). This CDR3 contains 15 residues. Germline values: CDR1 SGHVS, CDR2 FNYEAQ. Trimming took off 5 bases at V and 7 bases at J, with 18 bases between the two ends. DNA of the CDR3: TGTGCCAGCAGCCCAGGAGGAAGGACGGAAAATGAGCAGTTCTTC. This sequence encodes CASSPGGRTENEQFF.

This clonotype was counted many times. V and J are TRBV10-3 and TRBJ2-1; D is perhaps TRBD1 or TRBD2 (5 bases each). This CDR3 is built from 14 residues. Deletions cut 0 bases from V and 9 bases from J, with 12 bases between. Germline V gives CDR1 ENHRY, CDR2 SYGVKD. The CDR3 protein is CAISESLGDGEQFF. The CDR3 DNA follows: TGTGCCATCAGTGAGTCGTTGGGGGACGGTGAGCAGTTCTTC.

This chain links TRBV6-5 with TRBJ2-6; 8 bases line up with TRBD1. Per the germline V gene, CDR1 is MNHEY and CDR2 is SVGAGI. V trimming: 6 bases; J trimming: 1 base; junction bases outside the gene matches: 5. CDR3 length: 16 residues. CDR3: CASSLRQGSGANVLTF. CDR3 in DNA: TGTGCCAGCAGCTTAAGACAGGGGTCTGGGGCCAACGTCCTGACTTTC.

The rearrangement links TRBV12-3 or TRBV12-4 to TRBJ2-5; weak D call: TRBD1 (5 bases). This CDR3 region has 15 residues. V was cut by 1 base and J by 5 bases, with 14 bases left in between. CDR3: CASSLGWAAGETQYF. CDR3 in DNA: TGTGCCAGCAGTTTAGGGTGGGCCGCAGGGGAGACCCAGTACTTC.

This clonotype was seen only a few times. V gene TRBV6-1 combines with J gene TRBJ2-7; TRBD1 matches 8 bases. Trimming took 3 bases from V and 3 from J; bases not matched to a gene: 7. CDR3 size: 15 residues. The V gene's germline CDR1 is MNHNS and CDR2 SASEGT. CDR3 in DNA: TGTGCCAGCAGTGACTTCGGACAGGGTAGCTACGAGCAGTACTTC. This gives the protein CASSDFGQGSYEQYF.

V and J are TRBV7-3 and TRBJ2-1; a possible D gene is TRBD1 (6 bases). The V gene lost 2 bases and the J gene lost 5 bases, with 16 bases spanning the gap. There are 16 residues in the CDR3. Germline V lookup: CDR1 SGHTA, CDR2 FQGTGA. Here the CDR3 reads CASSLLFRQDHNEQFF. DNA for the CDR3: TGTGCCAGCAGCTTACTGTTTAGACAGGACCACAATGAGCAGTTCTTC.

This clonotype was observed at least ten times. The chain joins TRBV12-3 or TRBV12-4 to TRBJ2-1, with 8 positions matching TRBD2. V lost 5 bases and J lost 10; bases outside the gene matches: 4. The CDR3 length is 12 residues. The CDR3 loop reads CASSTSGLEQFF. The CDR3 nucleotides are TGTGCCAGCAGTACTAGCGGCCTAGAGCAGTTCTTC.

This clonotype was detected ten times or more. The chain uses TRBV6-2 or TRBV6-3 and TRBJ2-7, with no clear D. The V and J ends lost 4 bases and 3 bases respectively, with 10 bases between them. CDR1 is MNHEY, CDR2 SVGEGT, per germline. The CDR3 extends over 13 amino acids. The DNA for the CDR3 is TGTGCCAGCAGTTCTCAACAGATCTACGAGCAGTACTTC. Its protein product is CASSSQQIYEQYF.

The CDR3 coding sequence is TGCGCCAGCAGCCAAGTCGGGGTGAGTGACGAGCAGTACTTC. It specifies CASSQVGVSDEQYF. The genes are TRBV4-1 and TRBJ2-7; D is perhaps TRBD2 (5 bases). The V and J ends lost 1 base and 5 bases respectively, with 12 bases between them. The CDR3 is made up of 14 amino acids. Germline CDR1 MGHRA, CDR2 YSYEKL.

This chain joins TRBV27 and TRBJ1-5; D not resolved. Germline lookup yields CDR1 MNHEY and CDR2 SMNVEV (reference sequence). The CDR3 spans 13 residues. With 2 bases removed from V and 9 bases from J, the gap between germline ends came to 11 bases. CDR3: CASSLEGRRPQHF. CDR3 coding DNA: TGTGCCAGCAGTTTAGAGGGCCGGAGGCCCCAGCATTTT.

This clonotype has ten or more counts. The rearrangement joins TRBV5-1 to TRBJ1-1; 7 bases agree with TRBD1. The CDR3 extends over 13 amino acids. V gave up 4 bases and J gave up 1 base; unmatched junction bases: 1. CDR1 SGHRS and CDR2 YFSETQ come from the germline V gene. The CDR3 spells CASSRTGNTEAFF. The CDR3 DNA reads TGCGCCAGCAGCCGGACAGGGAACACTGAAGCTTTCTTT.

About this clonotype: Just one base apart from a much larger clone, this may be a read error. The V and J genes are TRBV12-3 or TRBV12-4 and TRBJ2-1; weak D call: TRBD1 (6 bases). There are 11 residues in the CDR3. V shed 11 bases and J shed 10 bases, with 15 bases lying between them. CDR3 nucleotide sequence: TGTGCCGGCACTACCAGGGGAGAGCAGTTCTTC. It encodes CAGTTRGEQFF.

This clonotype appeared a few times. The J gene is TRBJ2-1, the V gene TRBV29-1; 8 nucleotides match TRBD1. The CDR3 runs 13 residues. Germline values: CDR1 SQVTM, CDR2 ANQGSEA. J lost 4 bases, V lost 4 bases, and 3 bases had no gene match. DNA for the CDR3: TGCAGCGTTGTTTGGACAGGGTACAATGAGCAGTTCTTC. This gives the protein CSVVWTGYNEQFF.

This clonotype was counted only a few times. CDR3 in amino acids: CSAPVAGNTDTQYF. The CDR3 DNA sequence: TGCAGCGCCCCTGTTGCAGGTAACACAGATACGCAGTATTTT. The rearrangement links TRBV29-1 to TRBJ2-3; no definite D call. Trimming took 7 bases from V and 2 from J, leaving 16 bases between them. Germline CDR1 reads SQVTM; CDR2 reads ANQGSEA. This CDR3 contains 14 residues.

In this sample, this clonotype turned up many times. V is TRBV4-1 and J is TRBJ2-7; a weak D match, TRBD1 (5 bases). This CDR3 has 13 residues. Trimming stripped 2 bases from V and 9 bases from J, with 14 bases between. Germline CDR1 is MGHRA and CDR2 is YSYEKL. The CDR3 protein is CASSQLMTESQYF. The CDR3 DNA sequence: TGCGCCAGCAGCCAATTAATGACAGAATCGCAGTACTTC.

This clonotype was seen a handful of times. The chain combines TRBV28 with TRBJ1-4, with D unresolved. V shed 3 bases and J shed 2 bases, with 13 bases lying between them. CDR1 is MDHEN, CDR2 SYDVKM, per germline. The CDR3 is 16 residues long. CDR3 sequence: CASSLTGFGTNEKLFF. CDR3 sequence (DNA): TGTGCCAGCAGTTTGACGGGGTTCGGGACTAATGAAAAACTGTTTTTT. Filled out from reference TRBV28 and TRBJ1-4, the complete variable domain reads DVKVTQSSRYLVKRTGEKVFLECVQDMDHENMFWYRQDPGLGLRLIYFSYDVKMKEKGDIPEGYSVSREKKERFSLILESASTNQTSMYLCASSLTGFGTNEKLFFGSGTQLSVL.